The clone carrying this T cell receptor beta chain has a handful of counts. Its antigen is still unknown. These data are taken from a study of blood T cells in healthy people across ages. As for the study in general: Capturing about one barcoded beta molecule per two T cells was achieved by template switching.

PCR was performed a second time for roughly 7 to 11 cycles using a sample-barcoded 5' primer and a J-beta primer mix. Each cDNA molecule was tagged by a template-switch adaptor with 12 random nucleotides. In TCRdb, the 5' RACE reads were re-called with MiXCR into one record per CDR3 protein. The table has 1,500,000 or so distinct CDR3 sequences, 45% to 70% seen once; the top ten hold over 5.5%. This CDR3 has 11 residues. In germline, CDR1 is LNHNV, CDR2 YYDKDF (reference sequence). Trimming at V came to 5 bases and at J to 9 bases, leaving 2 bases not matched to a gene. Study findings and constraints: The donors' CMV status was not determined, possibly confounding changes in expanded clonotypes. Higher diversity and more naive CD4+ cells were features of long-lived donors, compared to aged donors.

Source material: blood. The receptor was isolated from a man between 18 and 29 years old in good health. V is TRBV15 and J is TRBJ2-3; 7 bases agree with TRBD2. This CDR3 reads CATSPGGTQYF. The CDR3 nucleotides read TGTGCCACCAGCCCGGGAGGCACGCAGTATTTT.